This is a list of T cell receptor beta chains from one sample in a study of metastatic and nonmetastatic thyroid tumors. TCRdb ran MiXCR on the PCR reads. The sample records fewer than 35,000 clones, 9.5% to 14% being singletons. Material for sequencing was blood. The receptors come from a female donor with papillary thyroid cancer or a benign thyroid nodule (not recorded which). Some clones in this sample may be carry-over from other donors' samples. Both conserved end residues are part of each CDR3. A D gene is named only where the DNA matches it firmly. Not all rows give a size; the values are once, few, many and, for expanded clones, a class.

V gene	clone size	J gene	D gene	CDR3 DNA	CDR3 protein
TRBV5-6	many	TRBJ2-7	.	TGTGCCAGCAGCTTGGGGGGCGGGCAATACGAGCAGTACTTC	CASSLGGGQYEQYF
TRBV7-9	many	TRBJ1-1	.	TGTGCCAGCAGCTCGCTCGGTGGTACTGAAGCTTTCTTT	CASSSLGGTEAFF
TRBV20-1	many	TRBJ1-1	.	TGCAGTGCTAGCCTTCTCGGGGGCCGGAACACTGAAGCTTTCTTT	CSASLLGGRNTEAFF
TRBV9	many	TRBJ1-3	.	TGTGCCAGCAGCGTAGAGATAGAAGAGGAAACTGGAAACACCATATATTTT	CASSVEIEEETGNTIYF
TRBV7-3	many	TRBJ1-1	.	TGTGCCAGCAGCTCCGGGACCTACACTGAAGCTTTCTTT	CASSSGTYTEAFF
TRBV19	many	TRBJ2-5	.	TGTGCCAGTAGTCAGGACCAAGAGACCCAGTACTTC	CASSQDQETQYF
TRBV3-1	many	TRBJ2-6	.	TGTGCCAGCAGCCAAGTTGGCAGGACGAGCTCTGGGGCCAACGTCCTGACTTTC	CASSQVGRTSSGANVLTF
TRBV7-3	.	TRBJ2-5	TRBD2	TGTGCCAGCAGCTTACGAGCGGGGGGGCTCGGAGAGACCCAGTACTTC	CASSLRAGGLGETQYF
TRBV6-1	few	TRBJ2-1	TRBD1	TGTGCCAGCAGTGAAGCGCACGGACAGGGTTACAATGAGCAGTTCTTC	CASSEAHGQGYNEQFF
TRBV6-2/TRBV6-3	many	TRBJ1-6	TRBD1	TGTGCCAGCAGTAAGGACAGGAATAATTCACCCCTCCACTTT	CASSKDRNNSPLHF
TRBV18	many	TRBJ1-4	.	TGTGCCAGCTCACCACCCACGGCAAATGAAAAACTGTTTTTT	CASSPPTANEKLFF
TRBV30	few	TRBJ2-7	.	TGTGCCTGGAGGCGACAGGAGACCTACGAGCAGTACTTC	CAWRRQETYEQYF
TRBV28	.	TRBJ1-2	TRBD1	TGTGCCAGCAGCCCTAACTGGACAGGACAGACTTATGGCCACACCTTC	CASSPNWTGQTYGHTF
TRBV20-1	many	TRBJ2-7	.	TGCAGTGCTAGCCCGGGAGTGGACGAGCAGTACTTC	CSASPGVDEQYF
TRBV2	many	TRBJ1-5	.	TGTGCCAGCAGTGATATCTTTCTCGAGGGTCAGCAGCCCCAGCATTTT	CASSDIFLEGQQPQHF
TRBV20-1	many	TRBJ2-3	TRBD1	TGCAGTGCTACTACGACAGGGGAGGTGACAGATACGCAGTATTTT	CSATTTGEVTDTQYF
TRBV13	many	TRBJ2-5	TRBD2	TGTGCCAGCAGTGCGGGGGGAACTCAAGAGACCCAGTACTTC	CASSAGGTQETQYF